This T cell receptor beta chain was profiled in a study of a mutant IDH1 vaccine in newly diagnosed glioma. Study information: Patients under treatment included about 62% males and 37.5% females and had a mean age of around 37 years. Visit V12 was conducted at week 35 as the safety follow-up. Visit V13 came later, at week 47.

Time point defined: week 47, end of study. Vaccine doses each comprised 300 ug of mutant IDH1 20-mer peptide, with topical imiquimod. The vaccination schedule gave patients eight doses in weeks 1, 3, 5, 7, 11, 15, 19 and 23. TCRdb keeps only in-frame clones here, not all; method: immunoSEQ multiplex PCR. Found here are around 50,000 clones, around 84% of them singletons; the top ten hold around 4.7%. With regard to this clone: Its antigen is unidentified.

Germline V CDR1 and CDR2: KGHSH, LQKENI. The CDR3 is 15 residues long. The V and J ends lost 4 bases and 5 bases, in that order; junction bases with no gene match: 5. This rearrangement joins TRBV18 to TRBJ2-5; 12 bases fit TRBD2. Sequencing used PBMCs, obtained from a glioma patient whose treatment included an IDH1 peptide vaccine. This receptor was obtained from a woman in her twenties or thirties with glioma. Some clones in this sample may be carry-over from other donors' samples. The CDR3 loop reads CASSLTSGSLETQYF. As DNA, the CDR3 is TGTGCCAGCTCACTGACTAGCGGGAGCTTGGAGACCCAGTACTTC.